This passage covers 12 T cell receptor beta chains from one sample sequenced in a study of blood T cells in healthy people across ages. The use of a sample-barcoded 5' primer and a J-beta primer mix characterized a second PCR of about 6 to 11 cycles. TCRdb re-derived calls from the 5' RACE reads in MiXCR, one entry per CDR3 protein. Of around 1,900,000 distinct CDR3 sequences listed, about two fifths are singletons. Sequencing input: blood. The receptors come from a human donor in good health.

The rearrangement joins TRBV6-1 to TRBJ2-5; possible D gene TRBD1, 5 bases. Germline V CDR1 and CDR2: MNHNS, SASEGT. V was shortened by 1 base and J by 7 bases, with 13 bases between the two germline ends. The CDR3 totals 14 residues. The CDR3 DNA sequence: TGTGCCAGCAGTGAAGTCGTGGGGCTAGGGACCCAGTACTTC. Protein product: CASSEVVGLGTQYF.

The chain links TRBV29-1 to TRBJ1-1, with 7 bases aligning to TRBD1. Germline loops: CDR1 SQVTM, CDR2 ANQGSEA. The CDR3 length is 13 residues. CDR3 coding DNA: TGCAGTGTTCAGGGGGTAGGGAACACTGAAGCTTTCTTT. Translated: CSVQGVGNTEAFF.

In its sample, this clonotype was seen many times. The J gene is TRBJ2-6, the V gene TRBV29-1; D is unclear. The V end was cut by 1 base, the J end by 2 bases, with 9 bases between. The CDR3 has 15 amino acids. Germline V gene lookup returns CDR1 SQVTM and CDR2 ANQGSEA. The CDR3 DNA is TGCAGCGTTGAAGTATCGAGCCCTGGGGCCAACGTCCTGACTTTC. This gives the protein CSVEVSSPGANVLTF.

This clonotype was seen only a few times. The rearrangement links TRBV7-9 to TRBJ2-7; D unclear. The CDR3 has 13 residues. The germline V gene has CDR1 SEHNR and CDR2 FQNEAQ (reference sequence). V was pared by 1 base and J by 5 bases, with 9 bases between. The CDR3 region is CASSLGEMNEQYF. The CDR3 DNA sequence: TGTGCCAGCAGCTTAGGAGAAATGAACGAGCAGTACTTC.

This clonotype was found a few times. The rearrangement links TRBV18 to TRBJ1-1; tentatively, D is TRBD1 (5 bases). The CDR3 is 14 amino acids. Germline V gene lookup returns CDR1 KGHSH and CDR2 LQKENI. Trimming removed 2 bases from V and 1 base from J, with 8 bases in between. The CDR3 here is CASSPWTKNTEAFF. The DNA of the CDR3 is TGTGCCAGCTCACCATGGACAAAGAACACTGAAGCTTTCTTT.

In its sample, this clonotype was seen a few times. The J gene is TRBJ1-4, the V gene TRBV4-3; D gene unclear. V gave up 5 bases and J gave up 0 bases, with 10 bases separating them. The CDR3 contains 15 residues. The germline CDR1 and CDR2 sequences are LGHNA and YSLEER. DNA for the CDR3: TGCGCCAGCAGCGCCCAATATGCAACTAATGAAAAACTGTTTTTT. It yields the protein CASSAQYATNEKLFF.

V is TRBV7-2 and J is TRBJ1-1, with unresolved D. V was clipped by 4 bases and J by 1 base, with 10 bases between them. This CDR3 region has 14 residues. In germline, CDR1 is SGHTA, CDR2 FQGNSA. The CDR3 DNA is TGTGCCAGCAGCTCCCTTTGGGGGAACACTGAAGCTTTCTTT. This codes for CASSSLWGNTEAFF.

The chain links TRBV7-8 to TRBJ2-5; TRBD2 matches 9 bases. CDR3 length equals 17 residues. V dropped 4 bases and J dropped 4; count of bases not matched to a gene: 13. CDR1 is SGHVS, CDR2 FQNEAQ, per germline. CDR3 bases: TGTGCCAGCAGCTCCTCGGGGTCTAGCGGGGCAGTAGAGACCCAGTACTTC. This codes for CASSSSGSSGAVETQYF. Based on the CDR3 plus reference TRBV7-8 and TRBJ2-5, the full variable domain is GAGVSQSPRYKVAKRGQDVALRCDPISGHVSLFWYQQALGQGPEFLTYFQNEAQLDKSGLPSDRFFAERPEGSVSTLKIQRTQQEDSAVYLCASSSSGSSGAVETQYFGPGTRLLVL.

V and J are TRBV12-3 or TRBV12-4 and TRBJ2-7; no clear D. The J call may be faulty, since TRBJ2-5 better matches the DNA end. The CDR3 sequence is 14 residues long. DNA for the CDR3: TGTGCCAGCAGTCCTGGGTGGACCCAAGAGACCCAGTACTTC. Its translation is CASSPGWTQETQYF.

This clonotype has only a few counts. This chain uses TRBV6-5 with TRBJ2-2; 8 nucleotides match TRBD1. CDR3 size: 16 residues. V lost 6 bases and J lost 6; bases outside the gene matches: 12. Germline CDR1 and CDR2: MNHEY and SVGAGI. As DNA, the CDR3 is TGTGCCAGCAGAAATTACAGGGGGGAACTATCCGGGGAGCTGTTTTTT. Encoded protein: CASRNYRGELSGELFF.

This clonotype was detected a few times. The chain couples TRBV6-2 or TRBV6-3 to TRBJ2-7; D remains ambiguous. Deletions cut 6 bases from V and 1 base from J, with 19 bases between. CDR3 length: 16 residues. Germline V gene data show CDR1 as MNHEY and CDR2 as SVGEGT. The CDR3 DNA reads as TGTGCCAGCAGCCCACGCCAGTGGGGTAGTTCCTACGAGCAGTACTTC. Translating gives CASSPRQWGSSYEQYF.

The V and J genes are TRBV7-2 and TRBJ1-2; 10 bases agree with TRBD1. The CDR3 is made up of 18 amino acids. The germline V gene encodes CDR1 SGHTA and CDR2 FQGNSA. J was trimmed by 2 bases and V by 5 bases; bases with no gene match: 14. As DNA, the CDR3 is TGTGCCAGCAGCCTGAAAGGACAGGGGGAACCCCTAAACTATGGCTACACCTTC. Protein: CASSLKGQGEPLNYGYTF.